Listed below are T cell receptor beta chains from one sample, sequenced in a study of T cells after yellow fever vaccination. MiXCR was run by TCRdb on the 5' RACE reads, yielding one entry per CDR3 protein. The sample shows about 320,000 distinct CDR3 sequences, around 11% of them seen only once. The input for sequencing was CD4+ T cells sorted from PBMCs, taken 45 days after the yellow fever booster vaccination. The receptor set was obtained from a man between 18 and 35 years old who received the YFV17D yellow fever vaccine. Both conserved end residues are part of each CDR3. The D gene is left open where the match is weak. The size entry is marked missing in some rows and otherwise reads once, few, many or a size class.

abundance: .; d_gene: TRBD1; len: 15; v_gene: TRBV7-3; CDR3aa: CASSLGQGMSSPLHF
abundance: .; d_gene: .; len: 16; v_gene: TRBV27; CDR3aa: CASRQGWAGGTDTQYF
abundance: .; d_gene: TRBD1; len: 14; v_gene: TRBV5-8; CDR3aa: CASGEKGGGKTQYF
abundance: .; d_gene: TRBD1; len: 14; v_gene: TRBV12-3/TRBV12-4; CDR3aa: CASSFAGGSQPQHF
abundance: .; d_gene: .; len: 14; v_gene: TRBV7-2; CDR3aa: CASSLTTGSQPQHF
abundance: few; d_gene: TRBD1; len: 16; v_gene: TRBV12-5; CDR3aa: CASGLGQGVGTGELFF
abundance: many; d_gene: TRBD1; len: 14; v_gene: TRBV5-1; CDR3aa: CASSLGDSYNEQFF
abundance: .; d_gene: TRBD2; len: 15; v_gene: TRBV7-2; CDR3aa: CASSSRGGQQETQYF
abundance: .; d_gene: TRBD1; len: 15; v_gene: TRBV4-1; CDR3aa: CASSQVRGTNEKLFF
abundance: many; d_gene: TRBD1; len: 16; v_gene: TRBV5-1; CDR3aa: CASSPAGTALYNEQFF
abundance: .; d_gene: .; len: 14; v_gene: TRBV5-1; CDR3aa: CASSAGTQQETQYF
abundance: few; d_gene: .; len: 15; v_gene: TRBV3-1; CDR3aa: CASSRGRPGANVLTF
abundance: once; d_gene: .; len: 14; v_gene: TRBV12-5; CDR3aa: CASGLQAPMLEQYF
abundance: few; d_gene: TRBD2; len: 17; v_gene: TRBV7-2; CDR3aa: CASSTSPGLAGPETQYF
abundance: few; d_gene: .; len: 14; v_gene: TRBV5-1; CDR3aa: CASRLRDTNTEAFF
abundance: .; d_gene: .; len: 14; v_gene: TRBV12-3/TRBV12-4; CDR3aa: CASRPRVGNTEAFF
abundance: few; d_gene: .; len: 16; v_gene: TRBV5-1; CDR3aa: CASSLVRGRSQDTQYF
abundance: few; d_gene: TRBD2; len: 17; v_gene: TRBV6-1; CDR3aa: CASSEARTRRPWYTQYF
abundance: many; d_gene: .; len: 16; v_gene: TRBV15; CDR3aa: CATSPNKGGGNQPQHF
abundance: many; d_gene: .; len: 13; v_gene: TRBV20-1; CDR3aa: CSARIGAGETQYF
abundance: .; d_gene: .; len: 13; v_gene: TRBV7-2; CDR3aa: CASSLDKNQPQHF
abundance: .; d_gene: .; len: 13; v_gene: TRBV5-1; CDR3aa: CASSQGRYGELFF
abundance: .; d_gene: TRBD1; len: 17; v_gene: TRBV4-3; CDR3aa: CASSQEPDRGSYNEQFF
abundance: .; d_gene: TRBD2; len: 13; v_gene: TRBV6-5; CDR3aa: CASRRGAANIQYF
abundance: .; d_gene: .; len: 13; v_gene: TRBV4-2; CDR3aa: CASSVTGNNEQFF
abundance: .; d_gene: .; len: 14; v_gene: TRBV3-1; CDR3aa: CASSRYTDDTEAFF
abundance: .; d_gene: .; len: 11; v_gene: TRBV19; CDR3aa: CASSMGGTRDF